The clone carrying this TCR beta chain was observed many times. RNA transcripts served as template for amplifying TCR beta CDR3 sequences. Second-round multiplex PCR came after a first-round RT-PCR that employed HTBI primers. From the multiplex PCR reads, TCRdb called clonotypes with MiXCR, one entry per CDR3 protein. Here the sample spans 200,000 to 250,000 distinct CDR3 sequences, around a fifth being singletons. The sample comes from a study of Graves' ophthalmopathy and Graves' hyperthyroidism. Trimming left V 1 base short and J 2 bases short, with 9 bases between. Germline-derived CDR1 and CDR2 are SGHRS and YFSETQ. The CDR3 runs to 15 residues.

This chain connects TRBV5-1 to TRBJ2-2, with D perhaps matching TRBD1 (6 bases). Sequenced input: peripheral blood. The clonotype comes from a woman aged 50 to 65 with Graves' ophthalmopathy. As DNA, the CDR3 is TGCGCCAGCAGCTTGCGGGACACAAACACCGGGGAGCTGTTTTTT. Its translation: CASSLRDTNTGELFF.